Listed below are T cell receptor beta chains from one sample, sequenced in a study of blood T cell repertoires in COVID-19. Sequenced by immunoSEQ multiplex PCR; TCRdb stores in-frame clones only, minus some. This table holds about 330,000 clones, over 80% found once. The source material was PBMCs or T cells enriched from blood (not recorded which). The receptors here all came from a man under 40 who had recovered from COVID-19. Both conserved end residues are trimmed from each CDR3.

CDR3aa,v_gene,j_gene
ASSWTSGGSDTQY,TRBV7-2,TRBJ2-3
ASISGGEKLF,TRBV28,TRBJ1-4
ASSLYGTGSEQY,TRBV7-9,TRBJ2-7
ASSIVAASGGADTQY,TRBV19,TRBJ2-3
ASSLEYRGGIETQY,TRBV27,TRBJ2-5
ASSIDLRGRVYDQPQH,TRBV19,TRBJ1-5
ASSESQGGMETQY,TRBV10-1,TRBJ2-5
ASSPTSLITGELF,TRBV28,TRBJ2-2
ASSRRTGRNQPQH,TRBV23-1,TRBJ1-5
ASRLPGTVKNTEAF,TRBV6-4,TRBJ1-1
ASGTSASYEQY,TRBV5-1,TRBJ2-7
ASSEDRYDTQF,TRBV2,TRBJ2-3
ASSLFGQGSYEQY,TRBV7-2,TRBJ2-7
ASSVGSGGAYNEQF,TRBV9,TRBJ2-1
ASFTEYQETQY,TRBV12-2,TRBJ2-5
SVRTGTANTGELF,TRBV29-1,TRBJ2-2
ASSGLAGEQY,TRBV21-1,TRBJ2-7
ASRRGGTAPEAF,TRBV28,TRBJ1-1
ASSYARQGKGTQY,TRBV7-9,TRBJ2-5
ASKERTGRVRELF,TRBV6-9,TRBJ2-2
ASSSPSAGYGYT,TRBV27,TRBJ1-2
ASRLSGDFTYEQY,TRBV28,TRBJ2-7
SVPDKF,TRBV29-1,TRBJ1-1
ASSLQYNTGELF,TRBV27,TRBJ2-2
AISRGTGSYEQY,TRBV10-3,TRBJ2-7
ASSDSEQSGELF,TRBV6-4,TRBJ2-2
ASSELDLITYEQY,TRBV2,TRBJ2-7
ASSLVDSQETQY,TRBV5-1,TRBJ2-5
ASSSPGHSSEQY,TRBV27,TRBJ2-7
ASSQTTGAMAF,TRBV12-3/TRBV12-4,TRBJ1-1
ASSRTGATDTQY,TRBV11-3,TRBJ2-3
ASSFVMNIQY,TRBV7-9,TRBJ2-4
ASSYRGNTGELF,TRBV6-5,TRBJ2-2
ASSFGRGSGANVLT,TRBV11-3,TRBJ2-6
ASSLTLVTGRQETQY,TRBV21-1,TRBJ2-5
ASSTRSSGANVLT,TRBV28,TRBJ2-6
ASSQAGVGTEAF,TRBV18,TRBJ1-1
ASKSGTGPLDSPLH,TRBV5-1,TRBJ1-6
ASRQSSGELF,TRBV6-5,TRBJ2-2
ASSIPGAPSISLH,TRBV19,TRBJ1-6
ATSRVEPSGANVLT,TRBV15,TRBJ2-6
ASSGGTIQGEKLF,TRBV18,TRBJ1-4
ASSSGTDTQY,TRBV25-1,TRBJ2-3
ASSFGGIIHEQY,TRBV27,TRBJ2-7
ASSTRGARETQY,TRBV19,TRBJ2-5
ASSLPGGGTQY,TRBV5-6,TRBJ2-5
ASSEQGKAEAF,TRBV10-2,TRBJ1-1
ASSLAGMGSDTQY,TRBV28,TRBJ2-3
ASSVAPTGVSTDTQY,TRBV9,TRBJ2-3
ASSQDRNRNTEAF,TRBV4-1,TRBJ1-1
ATSGQGSTDTQY,TRBV15,TRBJ2-3
ASSLSEGTPGADTQY,TRBV28,TRBJ2-3
ASSHYEQY,TRBV28,TRBJ2-7
ASSLRRFQDTQY,TRBV5-1,TRBJ2-5
ASSSSGGNGETQY,TRBV6-5,TRBJ2-5
ASSLRGLYGYT,TRBV7-9,TRBJ1-2
ASTLGAGHRIWNEQF,TRBV7-9,TRBJ2-1
ASSQGQGQTYEQY,TRBV13,TRBJ2-7
ASSPGQGGGAYEQY,TRBV28,TRBJ2-7
ASSSTRTGVSGYT,TRBV19,TRBJ1-2